The sequence of this T cell receptor (beta chain) was determined in a study of T cell responses to AZD1222 COVID-19 vaccine. With 3 bases removed from V and 3 bases from J, the gap between germline ends came to 6 bases. CDR1 is SGDLS, CDR2 YYNGEE, per germline. The CDR3 loop spans 12 amino acids. Libraries were prepared by immunoSEQ multiplex PCR; TCRdb keeps only in-frame clonotypes and omits some of them. The data hold approximately 110,000 clones, with 92% observed a single time. Points on this clone: No antigen is known for it.

General observations from the study: Spike-specific TCR depth and breadth grew after two AZD1222 doses. Every sample of the repertoires postdated the peak T cell response. Baseline seropositivity characterized only 5 or 6 AZD1222 recipients.

This chain links TRBV9 with TRBJ2-5, with D unclear. This sequence was found in an adult in good health. The material was peripheral blood, obtained on day 0 of AZD1222 vaccination. CDR3 protein: CASSAYKETQYF. The CDR3 DNA is TGTGCCAGCAGCGCGTACAAAGAGACCCAGTACTTC.